Each of the 9 T cell receptor beta chains below was sequenced from the same sample in a study of cytomegalovirus exposure and HLA in healthy donors. Researchers ran the PCR with 60 Vbeta and 13 Jbeta primers. Here immunoSEQ multiplex PCR was the method, and the copy in TCRdb shows in-frame clones only, minus some. The profile shows roughly 100,000 clones, roughly 80% of them singletons. The sequencing input was PBMCs. The receptors shown here come from a man aged 50-60 years in good health and CMV-seronegative.

The CDR3 here is CASTLSGGGELFF. The DNA of the CDR3 is TGTGCCAGCACCCTTTCGGGGGGCGGGGAGCTGTTTTTT. The rearrangement joins TRBV7-2 to TRBJ2-2, with 7 bases fitting TRBD2. With V trimmed by 7 bases and J by 7 bases, 6 bases remained unmatched. Germline lookup yields CDR1 SGHTA and CDR2 FQGNSA. The CDR3 runs to 13 residues.

The V gene is TRBV29-1, the J gene TRBJ2-4; a weak D match, TRBD1 (6 bases). Germline V CDR1 and CDR2: SQVTM, ANQGSEA. With 2 bases removed from V and 4 bases from J, the gap between germline ends came to 15 bases. CDR3 length equals 15 residues. The CDR3 bases are TGCAGCGTTGAAAAGGGACAAGGGGTTAAAAACATTCAGTACTTC. Translating it yields CSVEKGQGVKNIQYF.

This chain links TRBV6-1 with TRBJ1-5; weak D call: TRBD1 (5 bases). Germline CDR1 and CDR2: MNHNS and SASEGT. The CDR3 is made up of 14 amino acids. Trimming took 4 bases from V and 7 from J, leaving 14 bases between them. The CDR3 is CASSASGRAQPQHF. Here the CDR3 DNA reads TGTGCCAGCAGTGCCTCAGGGAGGGCGCAGCCCCAGCATTTT.

The chain has TRBV29-1 and TRBJ2-5, with D perhaps matching TRBD2 (6 bases). Germline-derived CDR1 and CDR2 are SQVTM and ANQGSEA. V lost 4 bases, J lost 0 bases, and 15 bases lay in between. The length of the CDR3 is 15 residues. CDR3 DNA sequence: TGCAGCGTTGCTAAGGGGACTTCGTACCAAGAGACCCAGTACTTC. This sequence encodes CSVAKGTSYQETQYF. The whole variable domain, remainder taken from reference TRBV29-1 and TRBJ2-5, is SAVISQKPSRDICQRGTSLTIQCQVDSQVTMMFWYRQQPGQSLTLIATANQGSEATYESGFVIDKFPISRPNLTFSTLTVSNMSPEDSSIYLCSVAKGTSYQETQYFGPGTRLLVL.

CDR3 in DNA: TGCAGCGTTCGACAGGGGGCAAGCAATCAGCCCCAGCATTTT. This codes for CSVRQGASNQPQHF. The rearrangement uses TRBV29-1 and TRBJ1-5; 10 bases are a match to TRBD1. Germline-derived CDR1 and CDR2 are SQVTM and ANQGSEA. Trimming cost V 5 bases and J 1 base; bases outside gene matches: 2. This CDR3 is built from 14 residues.

The CDR3 nucleotides read TGTGCCAGCAGCTTAGATCAGCGGGATACGCAGTATTTT. Amino acid sequence: CASSLDQRDTQYF. J is TRBJ2-3 and V is TRBV11-3, with TRBD2 as a possible D gene (5 bases). The CDR3 length is 13 residues. Deletions cut 0 bases from V and 6 bases from J, with 7 bases between. Germline values: CDR1 SGHNT, CDR2 YENEEA.

This clone has only one observation. The chain has TRBV19 and TRBJ1-5; perhaps TRBD1 as D (5 bases). Germline V gene sequence: CDR1 LNHDA, CDR2 SQIVND (reference sequence). The V gene lost 11 bases and the J gene lost 6 bases, with 14 bases spanning the gap. The CDR3 runs 12 residues. CDR3 sequence reads: CACETVGQPQHF. The CDR3 coding sequence is TGTGCCTGCGAGACAGTGGGTCAGCCCCAGCATTTT.

This clone was recorded a few times. The junction shows a germline mismatch at one end, possibly a read error. V usage is TRBV7-7 and J usage is TRBJ2-7; 10 bases are a match to TRBD2. Germline V gene sequence: CDR1 SSHAT, CDR2 FNYEAQ (reference sequence). The CDR3 extends over 16 amino acids. The CDR3 sequence: CASSPILAGDSYEQYF. The CDR3 nucleotides read TGTGCTAGCAGCCCGATTCTAGCGGGGGACTCCTACGAGCAGTACTTC.

Here the CDR3 reads CASVPPDRDTEKLFF. CDR3 bases: TGTGCTAGTGTTCCCCCCGACCGGGACACTGAAAAACTGTTTTTT. This chain links TRBV12-5 with TRBJ1-4; possible D gene TRBD1, 6 bases. Trimming cost V 7 bases and J 7 bases, with 19 bases left between them. Per the germline V gene, CDR1 is LGHNT and CDR2 is FRNRAP. This CDR3 has 15 residues.